What follows are 9 T cell receptor beta chains derived from one specimen sequenced in a study of T cells in Graves' hyperthyroidism and ophthalmopathy (dated by TCRdb to 2018 to 2020). Preparation of the library involved multiplex PCR. Sequencing relied on an Illumina HiSeq 2000. The TCR beta CDR3 regions were amplified from the RNA transcripts. The TCR CDR3 was subjected to a first round of RT-PCR using the HTBI primer set and the Qiagen OneStep RT-PCR kit. TCRdb trimmed public reads at Q25 via fastp, called clones via MiXCR and kept in-frame beta chains. Every entry covers one CDR3 protein and lists the most common genes and DNA from its rows. In all, the sample holds more than 500,000 distinct CDR3 sequences, and roughly 17% of those were seen once. The leading ten clones occupy 3.8% of the sample. The sequencing sample was made of blood. The receptors shown here come from a woman in her thirties with Graves' hyperthyroidism.

This clonotype was recorded at least ten times. The gene calls are TRBV19 and TRBJ2-5; D tentatively reads TRBD1 or TRBD2 (5 bases each). Trimming left V 1 base short and J 5 bases short, with 17 bases between. The CDR3 sequence is 16 residues long. Germline V gene sequence: CDR1 LNHDA, CDR2 SQIVND (reference sequence). As DNA, the CDR3 is TGTGCCAGTAGTATAGGCCCGGGACGTGGCCGGGAGACCCAGTACTTC. Protein product: CASSIGPGRGRETQYF.

This clonotype occurred a few times. A much larger clone lies a single base off, so this may be a read error. The gene calls are TRBV28 and TRBJ1-2, with 8 bases that match TRBD1. CDR1 and CDR2 (germline): MDHEN, SYDVKM. The CDR3 is made up of 13 amino acids. The junction had 6 bases not matched to a gene; V was cut back by 5 bases and J by 7 bases. CDR3 residues: CASSPRTGPGYTF. The DNA for the CDR3 is TGTGCCAGCAGTCCCCGGACAGGGCCTGGCTACACCTTC.

This chain uses TRBV9 with TRBJ2-3, with 8 positions matching TRBD2. CDR1 is SGDLS, CDR2 YYNGEE, per germline. This CDR3 region has 16 residues. Losses at the gene ends were 3 bases for V and 2 bases for J; bases not matched to a gene: 8. CDR3 coding DNA: TGTGCCAGCAGCGCCTCCTTAGCGGGAATCACAGATACGCAGTATTTT. Amino acid sequence: CASSASLAGITDTQYF.

This clonotype has a count of ten or more. The chain carries TRBV2 and TRBJ1-2; D is unresolved. There are 14 residues in the CDR3. The ends were cut back, 10 bases at V and 0 bases at J, with 15 bases in the middle. The germline V gene encodes CDR1 SNHLY and CDR2 FYNNEI. Here the CDR3 reads CAIPLLLANYGYTF. The CDR3 coding sequence is TGTGCCATCCCATTACTCCTAGCTAACTATGGCTACACCTTC.

This rearrangement joins TRBV5-8 to TRBJ1-3; a weak D match, TRBD1 (5 bases). Trimming took off 4 bases at V and 8 bases at J, with 22 bases between the two ends. Per germline, CDR1 SGHTS and CDR2 YDEGEE. This CDR3 spans 16 amino acids. The CDR3 protein is CASSPRGDPGPDTIYF. CDR3 DNA: TGTGCCAGCAGCCCTAGAGGGGACCCGGGGCCCGACACCATATATTTT.

There are many counts of this clonotype. The chain recombines TRBV7-3 with TRBJ2-3; D is perhaps TRBD2 (5 bases). CDR1 and CDR2 (germline): SGHTA, FQGTGA. The CDR3 runs 14 residues. The germline V and J ends were trimmed by 4 bases and 2 bases, with 10 bases remaining between them. The CDR3 coding sequence is TGTGCCAGCAGCTCGGACTCCGCCACAGATACGCAGTATTTT. Amino acid sequence: CASSSDSATDTQYF.

At least ten counts were recorded for this clonotype. The V and J genes are TRBV27 and TRBJ2-7; no clear D gene. Trimming pared 1 base from V and 4 bases from J, leaving 11 bases between. The CDR3 extends over 14 amino acids. Germline CDR1 reads MNHEY; CDR2 reads SMNVEV (reference sequence). The CDR3 DNA reads as TGTGCCAGCAGTTTATATCCGGGCGTGTACGAGCAGTACTTC. Residues: CASSLYPGVYEQYF.

This CDR3 is CASRLKTGDYNEQFF. The CDR3 region has the DNA TGTGCCAGCAGATTAAAGACAGGGGACTACAATGAGCAGTTCTTC. This chain uses TRBV4-2 with TRBJ2-1; TRBD1 agrees at 8 bases. There are 15 residues in the CDR3. Unmatched junction bases numbered 7, after V lost 6 bases and J lost 3 bases. In germline, CDR1 is LGHNA, CDR2 YNFKEQ.

The sample holds many counts of this clonotype. V usage is TRBV12-3 or TRBV12-4 and J usage is TRBJ2-2, with TRBD1 matching 7 bases. Trimming at V came to 6 bases and at J to 3 bases, leaving 7 bases not matched to a gene. This CDR3 is 15 amino acids long. The CDR3 DNA follows: TGTGCCAGCAGCCCCCGGACAGGTCACACCGGGGAGCTGTTTTTT. It is translated as CASSPRTGHTGELFF.